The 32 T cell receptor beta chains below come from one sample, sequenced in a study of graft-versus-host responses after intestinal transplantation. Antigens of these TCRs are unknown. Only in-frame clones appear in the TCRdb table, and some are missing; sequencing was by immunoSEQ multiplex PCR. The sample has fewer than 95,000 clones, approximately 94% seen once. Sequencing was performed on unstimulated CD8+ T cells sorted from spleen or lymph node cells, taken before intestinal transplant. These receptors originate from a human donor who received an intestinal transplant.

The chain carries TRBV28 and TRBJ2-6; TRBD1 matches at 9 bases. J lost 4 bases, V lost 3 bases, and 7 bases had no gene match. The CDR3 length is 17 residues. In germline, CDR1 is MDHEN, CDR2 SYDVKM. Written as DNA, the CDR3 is TGTGCCAGCAGTTTCTCCGGGACAGGGACCGGGGCCAACGTCCTGACTTTC. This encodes CASSFSGTGTGANVLTF.

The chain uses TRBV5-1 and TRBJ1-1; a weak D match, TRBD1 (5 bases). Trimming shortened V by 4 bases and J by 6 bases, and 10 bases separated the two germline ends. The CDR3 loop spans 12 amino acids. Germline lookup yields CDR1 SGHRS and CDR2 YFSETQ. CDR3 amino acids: CASSRDSAEAFF. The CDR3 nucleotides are TGCGCCAGCAGCCGCGACAGCGCTGAAGCTTTCTTT.

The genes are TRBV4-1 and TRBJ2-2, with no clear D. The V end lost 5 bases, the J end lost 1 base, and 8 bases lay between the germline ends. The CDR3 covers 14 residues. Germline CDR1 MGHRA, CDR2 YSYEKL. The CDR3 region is CASSYSGNTGELFF. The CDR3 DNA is TGCGCCAGCAGCTACTCAGGGAACACCGGGGAGCTGTTTTTT.

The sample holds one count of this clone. CDR3 sequence reads: CASSQDGGGVQETQYF. Here the CDR3 DNA reads TGCGCCAGCAGCCAAGATGGGGGGGGAGTACAAGAGACCCAGTACTTC. The J gene is TRBJ2-5, the V gene TRBV4-3; 7 nucleotides match TRBD2. CDR3 length equals 16 residues. CDR1 LGHNA and CDR2 YSLEER come from the germline V gene. The junction had 6 bases not matched to a gene; V was cut back by 0 bases and J by 2 bases.

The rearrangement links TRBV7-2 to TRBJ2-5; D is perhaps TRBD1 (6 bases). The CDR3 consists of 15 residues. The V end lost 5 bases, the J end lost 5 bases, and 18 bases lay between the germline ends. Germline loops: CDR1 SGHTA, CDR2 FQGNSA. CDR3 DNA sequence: TGTGCCAGCAGCCGACCCGGGCCTCAGGGGGAGACCCAGTACTTC. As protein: CASSRPGPQGETQYF.

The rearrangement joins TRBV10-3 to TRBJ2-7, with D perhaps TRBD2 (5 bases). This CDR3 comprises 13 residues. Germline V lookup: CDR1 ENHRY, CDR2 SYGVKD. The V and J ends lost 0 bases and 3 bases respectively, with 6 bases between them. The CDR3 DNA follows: TGTGCCATCAGTGAGTCCGACTACTACGAGCAGTACTTC. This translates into CAISESDYYEQYF.

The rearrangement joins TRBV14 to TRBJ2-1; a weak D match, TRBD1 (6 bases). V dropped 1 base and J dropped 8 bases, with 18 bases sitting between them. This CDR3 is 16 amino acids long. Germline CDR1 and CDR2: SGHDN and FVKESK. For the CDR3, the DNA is TGTGCCAGCAGCCAAGCCGGGACACCGGGTTGGGATGAGCAGTTCTTC. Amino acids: CASSQAGTPGWDEQFF.

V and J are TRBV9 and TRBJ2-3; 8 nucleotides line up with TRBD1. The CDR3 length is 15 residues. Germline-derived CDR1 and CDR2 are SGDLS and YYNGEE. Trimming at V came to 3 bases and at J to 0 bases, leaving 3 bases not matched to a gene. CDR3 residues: CASSDRTGSTDTQYF. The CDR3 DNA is TGTGCCAGCAGCGACCGGACAGGGAGCACAGATACGCAGTATTTT. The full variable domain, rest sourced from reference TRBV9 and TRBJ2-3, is DSGVTQTPKHLITATGQRVTLRCSPRSGDLSVYWYQQSLDQGLQFLIQYYNGEERAKGNILERFSAQQFPDLHSELNLSSLELGDSALYFCASSDRTGSTDTQYFGPGTRLTVL.

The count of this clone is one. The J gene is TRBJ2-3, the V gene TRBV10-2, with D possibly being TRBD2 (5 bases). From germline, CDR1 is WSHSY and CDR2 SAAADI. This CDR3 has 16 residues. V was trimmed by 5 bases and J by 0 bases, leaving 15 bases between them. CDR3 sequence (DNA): TGCGCCAGCAGTCCGAAGAGCGGAACTAGCACAGATACGCAGTATTTT. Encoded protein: CASSPKSGTSTDTQYF.

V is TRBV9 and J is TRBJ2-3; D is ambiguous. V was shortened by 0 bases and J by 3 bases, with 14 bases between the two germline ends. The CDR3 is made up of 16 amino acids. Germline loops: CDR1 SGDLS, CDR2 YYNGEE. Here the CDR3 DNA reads TGTGCCAGCAGCGTAGCAGTGAGCGTCGGAACAGATACGCAGTATTTT. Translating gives CASSVAVSVGTDTQYF.

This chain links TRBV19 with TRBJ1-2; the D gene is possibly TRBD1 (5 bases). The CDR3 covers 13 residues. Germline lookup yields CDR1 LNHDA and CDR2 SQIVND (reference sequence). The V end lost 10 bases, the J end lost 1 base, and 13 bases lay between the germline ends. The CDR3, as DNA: TGTGCCATCCGCAGGGAAGATAACTATGGCTACACCTTC. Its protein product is CAIRREDNYGYTF.

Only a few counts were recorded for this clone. The CDR3: CASSQLTGADEQFF. The DNA of the CDR3 is TGCGCCAGCAGCCAACTGACAGGCGCCGATGAGCAGTTCTTC. The J gene is TRBJ2-1, the V gene TRBV4-3; D might be TRBD1 (6 bases). The CDR3 is made up of 14 amino acids. Germline CDR1 reads LGHNA; CDR2 reads YSLEER. Trimming left V 2 bases short and J 8 bases short, with 13 bases between.

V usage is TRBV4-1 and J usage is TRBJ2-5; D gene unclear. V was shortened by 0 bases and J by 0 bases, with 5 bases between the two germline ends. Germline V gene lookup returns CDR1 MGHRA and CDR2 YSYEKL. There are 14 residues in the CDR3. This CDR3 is CASSQDYYQETQYF. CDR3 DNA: TGCGCCAGCAGCCAAGACTATTACCAAGAGACCCAGTACTTC.

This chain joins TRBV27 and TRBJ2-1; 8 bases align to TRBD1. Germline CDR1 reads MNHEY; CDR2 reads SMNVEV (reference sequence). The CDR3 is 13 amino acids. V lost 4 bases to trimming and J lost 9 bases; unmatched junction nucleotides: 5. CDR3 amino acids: CASSSGQAGEQFF. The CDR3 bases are TGTGCCAGCAGTTCGGGACAGGCGGGTGAGCAGTTCTTC.

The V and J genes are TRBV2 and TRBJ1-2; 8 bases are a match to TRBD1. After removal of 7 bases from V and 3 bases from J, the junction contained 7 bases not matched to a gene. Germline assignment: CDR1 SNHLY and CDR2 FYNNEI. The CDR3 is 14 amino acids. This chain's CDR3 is CASTRTGNDYGYTF. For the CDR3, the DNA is TGTGCCAGCACCCGGACAGGGAATGACTATGGCTACACCTTC.

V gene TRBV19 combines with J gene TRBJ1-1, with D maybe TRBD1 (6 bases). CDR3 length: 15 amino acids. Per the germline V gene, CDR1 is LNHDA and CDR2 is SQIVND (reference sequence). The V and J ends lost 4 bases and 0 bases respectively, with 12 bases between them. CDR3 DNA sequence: TGTGCCAGTAGTAACACGACAGGCATGAACACTGAAGCTTTCTTT. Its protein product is CASSNTTGMNTEAFF.

CDR3 loop: CASSGNSGVGGETQYF. In DNA, the CDR3 is TGTGCCAGCAGTGGGAATAGCGGGGTGGGAGGGGAGACCCAGTACTTC. This chain uses TRBV27 with TRBJ2-5, with TRBD2 matching 8 bases. This CDR3 has 16 amino acids. J was trimmed by 5 bases and V by 5 bases; bases with no gene match: 13. Germline V CDR1 and CDR2: MNHEY, SMNVEV (reference sequence).

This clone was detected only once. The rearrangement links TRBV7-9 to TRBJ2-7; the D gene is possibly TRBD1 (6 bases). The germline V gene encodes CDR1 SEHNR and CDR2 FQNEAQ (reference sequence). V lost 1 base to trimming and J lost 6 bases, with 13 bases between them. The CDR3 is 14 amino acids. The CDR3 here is CASSLGRGRAEQYF. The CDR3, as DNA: TGTGCCAGCAGCTTAGGCAGGGGCAGGGCCGAGCAGTACTTC.

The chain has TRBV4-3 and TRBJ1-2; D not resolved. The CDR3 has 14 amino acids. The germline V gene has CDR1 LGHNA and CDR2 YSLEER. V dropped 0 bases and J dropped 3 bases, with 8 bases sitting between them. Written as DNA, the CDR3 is TGCGCCAGCAGCCAAGAAAACAGCCACTATGGCTACACCTTC. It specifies CASSQENSHYGYTF.

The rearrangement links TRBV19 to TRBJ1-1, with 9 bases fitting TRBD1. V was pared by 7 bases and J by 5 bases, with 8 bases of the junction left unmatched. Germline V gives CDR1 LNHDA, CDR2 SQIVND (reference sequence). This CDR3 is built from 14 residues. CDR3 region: CASKKQGARTEAFF. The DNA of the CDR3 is TGTGCCAGTAAAAAACAGGGGGCGAGAACTGAAGCTTTCTTT.

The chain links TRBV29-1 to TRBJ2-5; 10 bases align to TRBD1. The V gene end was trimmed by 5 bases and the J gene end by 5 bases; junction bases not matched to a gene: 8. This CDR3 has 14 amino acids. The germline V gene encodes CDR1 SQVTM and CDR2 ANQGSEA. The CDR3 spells CSVPGQGTEETQYF. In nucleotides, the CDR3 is TGCAGCGTTCCGGGACAGGGGACGGAGGAGACCCAGTACTTC. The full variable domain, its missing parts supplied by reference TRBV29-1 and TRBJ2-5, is SAVISQKPSRDICQRGTSLTIQCQVDSQVTMMFWYRQQPGQSLTLIATANQGSEATYESGFVIDKFPISRPNLTFSTLTVSNMSPEDSSIYLCSVPGQGTEETQYFGPGTRLLVL.

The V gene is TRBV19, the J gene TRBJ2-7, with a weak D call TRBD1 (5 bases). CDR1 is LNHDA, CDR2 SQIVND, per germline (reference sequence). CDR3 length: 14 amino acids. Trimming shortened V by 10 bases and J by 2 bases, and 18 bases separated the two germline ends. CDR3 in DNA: TGTGCCACTAAAAACCCCCAGGGTGCCTACGAGCAGTACTTC. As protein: CATKNPQGAYEQYF.

CDR3 residues: CASSFSKQPYEQYF. DNA for the CDR3: TGTGCCAGCAGCTTTTCGAAACAGCCCTACGAGCAGTACTTC. The chain has TRBV5-6 and TRBJ2-7, with D unresolved. The CDR3 spans 14 residues. Germline-derived CDR1 and CDR2 are SGHDT and YYEEEE. Trimming took 2 bases from V and 2 from J, leaving 11 bases between them.

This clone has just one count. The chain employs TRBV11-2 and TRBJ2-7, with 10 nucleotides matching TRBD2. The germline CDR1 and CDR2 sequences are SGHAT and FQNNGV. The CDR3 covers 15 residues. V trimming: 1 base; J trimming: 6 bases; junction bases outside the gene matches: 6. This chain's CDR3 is CASSLGGSGGPEQYF. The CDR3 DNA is TGTGCCAGCAGCTTAGGGGGTAGCGGGGGGCCCGAGCAGTACTTC.

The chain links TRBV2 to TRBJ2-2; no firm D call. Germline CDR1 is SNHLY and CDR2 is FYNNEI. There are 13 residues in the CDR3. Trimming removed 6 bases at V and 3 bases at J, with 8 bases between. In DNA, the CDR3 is TGTGCCAGCAGGGCAACGTACACCGGGGAGCTGTTTTTT. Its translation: CASRATYTGELFF.

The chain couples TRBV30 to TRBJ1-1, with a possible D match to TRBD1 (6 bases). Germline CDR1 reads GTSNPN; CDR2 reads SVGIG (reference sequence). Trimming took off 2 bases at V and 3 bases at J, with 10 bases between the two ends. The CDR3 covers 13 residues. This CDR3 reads CAWSSGGHTEAFF. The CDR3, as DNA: TGTGCCTGGAGTTCGGGGGGGCACACTGAAGCTTTCTTT.

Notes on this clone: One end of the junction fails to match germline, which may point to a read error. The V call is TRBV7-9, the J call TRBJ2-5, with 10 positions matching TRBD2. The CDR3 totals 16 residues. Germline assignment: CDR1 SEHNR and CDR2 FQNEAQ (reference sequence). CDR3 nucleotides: TGTGCCAGCACCTTAGCGGGGGGACCATACCAAGAGACCCAGTACTTC. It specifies CASTLAGGPYQETQYF.

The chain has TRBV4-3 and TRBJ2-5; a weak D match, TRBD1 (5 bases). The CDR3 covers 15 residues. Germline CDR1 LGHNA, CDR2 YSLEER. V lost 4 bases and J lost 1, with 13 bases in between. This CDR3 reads CASSPQGGRQETQYF. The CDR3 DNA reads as TGCGCCAGCAGCCCGCAGGGTGGGCGCCAAGAGACCCAGTACTTC.

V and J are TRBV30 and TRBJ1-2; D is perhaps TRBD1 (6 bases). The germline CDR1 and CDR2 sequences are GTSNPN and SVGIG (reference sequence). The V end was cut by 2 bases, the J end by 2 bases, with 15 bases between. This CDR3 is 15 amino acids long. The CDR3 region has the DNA TGTGCCTGGAGTCCCGGGGCAGGGGTGAACTATGGCTACACCTTC. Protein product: CAWSPGAGVNYGYTF.

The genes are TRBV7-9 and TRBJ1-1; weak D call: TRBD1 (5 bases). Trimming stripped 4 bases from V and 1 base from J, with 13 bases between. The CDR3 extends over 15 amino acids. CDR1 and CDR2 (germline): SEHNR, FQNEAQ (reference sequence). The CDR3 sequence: CASSSLNTGNTEAFF. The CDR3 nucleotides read TGTGCCAGCAGCTCCCTGAATACAGGGAACACTGAAGCTTTCTTT.

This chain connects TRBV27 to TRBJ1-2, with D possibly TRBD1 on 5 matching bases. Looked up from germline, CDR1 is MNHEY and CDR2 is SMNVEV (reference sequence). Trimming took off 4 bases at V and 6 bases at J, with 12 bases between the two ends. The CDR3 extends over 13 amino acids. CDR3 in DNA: TGTGCCAGCAGTTCGGGGGGGGTTAATGGCTACACCTTC. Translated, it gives CASSSGGVNGYTF.

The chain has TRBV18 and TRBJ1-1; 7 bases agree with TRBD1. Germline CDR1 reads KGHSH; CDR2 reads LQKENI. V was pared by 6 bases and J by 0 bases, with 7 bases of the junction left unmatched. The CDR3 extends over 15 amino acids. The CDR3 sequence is CASSSEGQMNTEAFF. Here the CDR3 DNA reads TGTGCCAGCTCCTCTGAGGGACAGATGAACACTGAAGCTTTCTTT.